Listed below are T cell receptor beta chains from one sample, sequenced in a study of shared clonotypes between healthy human individuals. Method: immunoSEQ multiplex PCR; TCRdb's copy keeps in-frame clones and lacks some. Of about 680,000 clones listed, roughly 73% are singletons. The sample comprised memory CD4+ T cells sorted from blood. These receptors were taken from a woman aged 30 to 39 in good health. Each CDR3 is given with its conserved first and last residue. The order of the fields is J gene, V gene, clone size, D gene, CDR3 DNA, CDR3 protein. A D gene is named only where the DNA matches it firmly. Not all rows give a size; the values are once, few, many and, for expanded clones, a class.

TRBJ1-1,TRBV10-3,-,-,TGTGCCATCAGTGAGCGGTTTGTGAACACTGAAGCTTTCTTT,CAISERFVNTEAFF
TRBJ2-7,TRBV5-1,-,-,TGCGCCAGCAGCTTGTTGCCGCCCGGGACCCCGGGCTACGAGCAGTACTTC,CASSLLPPGTPGYEQYF
TRBJ2-3,TRBV29-1,-,-,TGCAGCGTTGAACAATCAGCGTGGGGCACAGATACGCAGTATTTT,CSVEQSAWGTDTQYF
TRBJ1-4,TRBV6-5,-,-,TGTGCCAGCAGTCCCCAGAGGAGGACGAATGAAAAACTGTTTTTT,CASSPQRRTNEKLFF
TRBJ2-5,TRBV4-1,-,-,TGCGCCAGCAGCCAAGTGCAGCAAGAGACCCAGTACTTC,CASSQVQQETQYF
TRBJ2-7,TRBV6-6,few,TRBD1,TGTGCCAGCAATAGACAGGGTCTTATCTACGAGCAGTACTTC,CASNRQGLIYEQYF
TRBJ2-7,TRBV5-1,-,TRBD1,TGCGCCAGCAGCTTGGGAGGGGGCGCAGAAAACGAGCAGTACTTC,CASSLGGGAENEQYF
TRBJ1-1,TRBV30,-,TRBD1,TGTGCCTGGAGTGTGCAGGGGGCTATGGGTGAAGCTTTCTTT,CAWSVQGAMGEAFF
TRBJ2-1,TRBV28,-,-,TGTGCCAGCAGTTTACCCAGGCGGAATGAGCAGTTCTTC,CASSLPRRNEQFF
TRBJ2-3,TRBV28,once,-,TGTGCCAGCAGTTTAATTCAGCGAGAAGGGGATACGCAGTATTTT,CASSLIQREGDTQYF
TRBJ1-1,TRBV7-9,-,-,TGTGCCAGCAGCTTCGCCAGCTCGAACACTGAAGCTTTCTTT,CASSFASSNTEAFF
TRBJ2-2,TRBV7-8,-,-,TGTGCCAGCAGCTCTCGGACGGGGACAAACACCGGGGAGCTGTTTTTT,CASSSRTGTNTGELFF
TRBJ2-1,TRBV9,-,-,TGTGCCAGCAGCGGGGGACAGGCCCAATCCGGGACTAGAGCTAATGAGCAGTTCTTC,CASSGGQAQSGTRANEQFF
TRBJ2-5,TRBV6-6,-,TRBD1,TGTGCCAGCAGTGGACAGGCTGAGGAGACCCAGTACTTC,CASSGQAEETQYF
TRBJ2-3,TRBV27,-,TRBD2,TGTGCCAGCAGTTTCGCCGGACTAGCGGGAGAGATAGATACGCAGTATTTT,CASSFAGLAGEIDTQYF
TRBJ2-1,TRBV6-5,-,TRBD2,TGTGCCAGCAGACGACTAGCGGGAGACTACAATGAGCAGTTCTTC,CASRRLAGDYNEQFF
TRBJ2-7,TRBV4-1,-,TRBD2,TGCGCCAGCAGCCGTCGACTAGCGGGAGATGCCTACGAGCAGTACTTC,CASSRRLAGDAYEQYF
TRBJ1-1,TRBV7-9,few,TRBD1,TGTGCCAGCAGCTCCCGGACAGGGAGCAGCACTGAAGCTTTCTTT,CASSSRTGSSTEAFF
TRBJ2-2,TRBV27,-,-,TGTGCCAGCAGTTCCCCCTATCCGAGCTCCGGGGAGCTGTTTTTT,CASSSPYPSSGELFF
TRBJ1-3,TRBV7-2,-,TRBD1,TGTGCCAGCAGCTTACGGGCCGACAGGGGGCCAAACACCATATATTTT,CASSLRADRGPNTIYF
TRBJ1-5,TRBV15,-,-,TGTGCCACCAGCAGATCCAGGGTTGACAATCAGCCCCAGCATTTT,CATSRSRVDNQPQHF
TRBJ2-3,TRBV6-5,-,-,TGTGCCAGCAGTTACGAGTGGGGGACAGATACGCAGTATTTT,CASSYEWGTDTQYF
TRBJ2-7,TRBV28,-,-,TGTGCCAGCAGCCCCAACGTCCTCTACGAGCAGTACTTC,CASSPNVLYEQYF
TRBJ1-1,TRBV6-1,once,-,TGTGCCGGCGGACGGGCAAACACTGAAGCTTTCTTT,CAGGRANTEAFF
TRBJ1-1,TRBV30,few,-,TGTGCCTGGAGTGTTTTGAACACTGAAGCTTTCTTT,CAWSVLNTEAFF
TRBJ1-1,TRBV29-1,many,-,TGCAGCGTTTTCAGGGCAGGGAGGACTGAAGCTTTCTTT,CSVFRAGRTEAFF
TRBJ1-2,TRBV28,-,-,TGTGCCAGCAGTTTGCCGGGGGCGGTTGGCTACACCTTC,CASSLPGAVGYTF
TRBJ1-1,TRBV2,-,TRBD1,TGTGCCAGCAGCAGGGGGTCCGGTATTTTAGTGAACACTGAAGCTTTCTTT,CASSRGSGILVNTEAFF
TRBJ2-3,TRBV6-4,-,-,TGTGCCAGCAGTGACTCGATATCGGATACGCAGTATTTT,CASSDSISDTQYF
TRBJ2-7,TRBV5-1,-,TRBD2,TGCGCCAGCAGCTTGGACAAACTAGCGGGAGTCCCCGAGCAGTACTTC,CASSLDKLAGVPEQYF